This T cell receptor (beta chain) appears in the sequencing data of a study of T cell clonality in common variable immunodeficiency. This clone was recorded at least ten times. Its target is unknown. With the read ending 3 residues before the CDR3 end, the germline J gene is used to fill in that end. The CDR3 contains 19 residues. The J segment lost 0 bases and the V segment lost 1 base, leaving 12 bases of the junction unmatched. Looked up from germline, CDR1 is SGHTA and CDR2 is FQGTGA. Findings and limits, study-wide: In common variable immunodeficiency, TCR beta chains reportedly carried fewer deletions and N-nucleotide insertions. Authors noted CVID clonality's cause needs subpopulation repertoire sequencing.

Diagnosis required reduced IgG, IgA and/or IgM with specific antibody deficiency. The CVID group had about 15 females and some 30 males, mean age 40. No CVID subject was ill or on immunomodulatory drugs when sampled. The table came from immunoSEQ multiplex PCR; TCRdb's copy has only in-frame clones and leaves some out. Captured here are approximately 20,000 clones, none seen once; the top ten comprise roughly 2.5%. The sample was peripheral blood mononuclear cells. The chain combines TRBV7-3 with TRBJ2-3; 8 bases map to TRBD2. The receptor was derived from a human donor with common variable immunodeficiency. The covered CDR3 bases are TGTGCCAGCAGCTTAAAAGCTAGCGGGCGGGAGTTTAGCACAGATACG. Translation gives CASSLKASGREFSTDT. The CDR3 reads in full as CASSLKASGREFSTDTQYF.